This entry lists 21 T cell receptor beta chains sequenced from one sample in a study of molecular identifiers for immune sequencing clone quantification. In TCRdb, the PCR reads were re-called with MiXCR into one record per CDR3 protein. The sample lists over 600,000 distinct CDR3 sequences, roughly 21% occurring once. Sequencing was carried out using naive CD8+ T cells from blood, with Jurkat cell RNA spiked in. Subset here: FACS-sorted CD8+CD4-CCR7+CD45RA+ naive T cells. These receptors originate from a human donor in good health. Some libraries in this study had Jurkat cell RNA spiked in.

This clonotype was detected many times. The chain is built from TRBV7-9 and TRBJ2-3; possibly TRBD2 for D (5 bases). Germline CDR1 and CDR2: SEHNR and FQNEAQ (reference sequence). V lost 4 bases, J lost 1 base, and 15 bases lay in between. CDR3 length: 16 residues. The CDR3 bases are TGTGCCAGCAGCTCGGACTTGTGGGTTGGCACAGATACGCAGTATTTT. Protein product: CASSSDLWVGTDTQYF.

This clonotype was detected ten times or more. The rearrangement links TRBV5-6 to TRBJ2-3; TRBD1 aligns across 9 bases. This CDR3 has 15 residues. CDR1 is SGHDT, CDR2 YYEEEE, per germline. V was pared by 4 bases and J by 5 bases, with 8 bases of the junction left unmatched. The CDR3 region is CASSPTGGHGDTQYF. CDR3 bases: TGTGCCAGCAGCCCGACAGGGGGGCACGGAGATACGCAGTATTTT.

Ten or more counts support this clonotype. For the CDR3, the DNA is TGTGCCAGCAGACCGGGGACAGGGTGGCAAGAGACCCAGTACTTC. The encoded protein is CASRPGTGWQETQYF. The V call is TRBV7-6, the J call TRBJ2-5; 9 nucleotides match TRBD1. The length of the CDR3 is 15 residues. The V segment lost 6 bases and the J segment 2 bases; nucleotides outside the gene matches: 7. Germline V gene lookup returns CDR1 SGHVS and CDR2 FNYEAQ.

The V and J genes are TRBV27 and TRBJ2-1, with 9 bases identical to TRBD2. The ends lost 6 bases at V and 6 bases at J; junction bases unmatched: 6. CDR1 is MNHEY, CDR2 SMNVEV, per germline (reference sequence). This CDR3 region has 14 residues. The CDR3, as DNA: TGTGCCAGCAGCCCGCGGGGGGGCTGCAATGAGCAGTTCTTC. Protein product: CASSPRGGCNEQFF.

This clonotype has only a few counts. The chain is built from TRBV4-1 and TRBJ1-2, with 7 bases identical to TRBD1. CDR1 is MGHRA, CDR2 YSYEKL, per germline. Germline trimming cut 1 base from V and 2 bases from J; bases unmatched to any gene: 4. The CDR3 runs 15 residues. In DNA form, the CDR3 reads TGCGCCAGCAGCCAAGGTACAGGGGCCAACTATGGCTACACCTTC. Protein sequence: CASSQGTGANYGYTF.

This clonotype was counted a single time. This may be a read error: a much more frequent sequence differs by one nucleotide. The rearrangement joins TRBV25-1 to TRBJ2-3; the match to TRBD2 covers 11 bases. There are 16 residues in the CDR3. V trimming: 2 bases; J trimming: 4 bases; junction bases outside the gene matches: 5. The germline gives CDR1 MGHDK, CDR2 SYGVNS. This CDR3 is CASSEGTSGTSDTQYF. The CDR3 bases are TGTGCCAGCAGTGAAGGGACTAGCGGAACGTCAGATACGCAGTATTTT.

With regard to this clonotype: Being one base from a much bigger clone, this may be a read error. This sequence joins TRBV30 and TRBJ2-7; D unclear. The germline V gene encodes CDR1 GTSNPN and CDR2 SVGIG (reference sequence). CDR3 length: 11 residues. CDR3 residues: CARRTVYEQYF. The CDR3 nucleotides are TGTGCCAGGAGAACAGTTTACGAGCAGTACTTC.

The sample holds many counts of this clonotype. The rearrangement uses TRBV11-2 and TRBJ1-4; 11 positions agree with TRBD1. CDR1 and CDR2 (germline): SGHAT, FQNNGV. This CDR3 is built from 17 residues. The V segment lost 2 bases and the J segment 6 bases; nucleotides outside the gene matches: 8. The CDR3 protein is CASSLRDRGIGDEKLFF. In DNA, the CDR3 is TGTGCCAGCAGCTTACGGGACAGGGGGATCGGAGATGAAAAACTGTTTTTT.

Note on this clonotype: A read error may account for a junction end that differs from germline. The chain is built from TRBV27 and TRBJ1-5, with D hard to call. CDR1 MNHEY and CDR2 SMNVEV come from the germline V gene (reference sequence). The CDR3 length is 13 residues. CDR3 sequence (DNA): TGTGCCAGCAGCCTAAACGCAAATCAGCTCCAGCATTTT. Residues: CASSLNANQLQHF.

The chain links TRBV12-3 or TRBV12-4 to TRBJ1-5; maybe TRBD1 (6 bases). The CDR3 sequence is 17 residues long. Between the trimmed V and J ends, which lost 2 bases and 4 bases, there was a span of 18 bases. CDR3 region: CASSLFLSGAGNQPQHF. CDR3 DNA sequence: TGTGCCAGCAGTTTATTTCTCTCGGGGGCTGGTAATCAGCCCCAGCATTTT.

This clonotype showed up many times. The chain employs TRBV4-2 and TRBJ2-7; possibly TRBD1 or TRBD2 for D (5 bases each). The CDR3 totals 15 residues. Germline V lookup: CDR1 LGHNA, CDR2 YNFKEQ. Trimming left V 0 bases short and J 1 base short, with 10 bases between. CDR3: CASSQEEGRSYEQYF. Written as DNA, the CDR3 is TGTGCCAGCAGCCAAGAAGAGGGGCGGTCCTACGAGCAGTACTTC.

On this clonotype itself: As the CDR3 is not closed by the conserved phenylalanine or tryptophan, this likely results from a read error. The chain couples TRBV20-1 to TRBJ2-3; 10 bases fit TRBD2. The CDR3 runs 17 residues. Germline V lookup: CDR1 DFQATT, CDR2 SNEGSKA (reference sequence). J gave up 1 base and V 5 bases, and 12 bases lay outside the gene matches. CDR3 nucleotides: TGCAGTGCTCACCATCCACTAGCGGGGATTCGCACAGATACGCAGTATTCT. Translating it yields CSAHHPLAGIRTDTQYS.

Concerning this clonotype itself: Possible read error: a much larger clone is one base away. J is TRBJ2-3 and V is TRBV9; 12 nucleotides line up with TRBD2. From germline, CDR1 is SGDLS and CDR2 YYNGEE. The CDR3 extends over 16 amino acids. The J segment lost 4 bases and the V segment lost 4 bases, leaving 7 bases of the junction unmatched. CDR3 amino acids: CASSRRLAGEADTQYF. As DNA, the CDR3 is TGTGCCAGCAGCAGGAGACTAGCGGGGGAGGCAGATACGCAGTATTTT.

Only one count was recorded for this clonotype. With a much larger clone just one base away, this may be a read error. The chain combines TRBV19 with TRBJ2-3, with 7 bases identical to TRBD2. Trimming at V came to 9 bases and at J to 1 base, leaving 4 bases not matched to a gene. This CDR3 has 13 residues. Germline CDR1 reads LNHDA; CDR2 reads SQIVND (reference sequence). The CDR3 protein is CASSGDGTDTQYF. The CDR3 bases are TGTGCCAGCAGCGGGGACGGCACAGATACGCAGTATTTT.

Ten or more counts support this clonotype. One end of the junction varies from germline; a read error may be responsible. The chain combines TRBV4-1 with TRBJ2-7; 7 nucleotides match TRBD2. The CDR3 extends over 15 amino acids. Germline V gene sequence: CDR1 MGHRA, CDR2 YSYEKL. The CDR3 loop is CASSEERDGGYEQYF. The CDR3 coding sequence is TGCGCCAGCAGCGAAGAACGTGACGGGGGGTACGAGCAGTACTTC.

This clonotype was counted many times. This sequence joins TRBV4-1 and TRBJ2-3; the D is unclear. V lost 2 bases to trimming and J lost 3 bases, with 6 bases between them. Germline V CDR1 and CDR2: MGHRA, YSYEKL. The CDR3 consists of 13 residues. Here the CDR3 reads CASSQTATDTQYF. CDR3 nucleotides: TGCGCCAGCAGCCAAACAGCAACAGATACGCAGTATTTT.

At least ten counts were recorded for this clonotype. This chain uses TRBV7-9 with TRBJ2-4, with TRBD1 as a possible D gene (6 bases). CDR3 length equals 16 residues. The V end was cut by 6 bases, the J end by 4 bases, with 19 bases between. Germline assignment: CDR1 SEHNR and CDR2 FQNEAQ (reference sequence). For the CDR3, the DNA is TGTGCCAGCAGTTACTCAACCGGGACATCTAAAAACATTCAGTACTTC. Its protein product is CASSYSTGTSKNIQYF.

This clonotype has at least ten counts. CDR3 residues: CASSFGLAGGPQETQYF. In DNA, the CDR3 is TGTGCCAGCAGCTTTGGACTAGCGGGAGGGCCCCAAGAGACCCAGTACTTC. The J gene is TRBJ2-5, the V gene TRBV5-6; 15 nucleotides align to TRBD2. CDR3 length: 17 residues. V shed 2 bases and J 1 base; nucleotides not matched to a gene: 3. CDR1 is SGHDT, CDR2 YYEEEE, per germline.

Worth noting for this clonotype: This may be a read error: a much more frequent sequence differs by one nucleotide. V gene TRBV7-8 combines with J gene TRBJ1-6; D is perhaps TRBD1 (6 bases). CDR1 and CDR2 (germline): SGHVS, FQNEAQ. The CDR3 has 15 amino acids. V was shortened by 1 base and J by 8 bases, with 12 bases between the two germline ends. CDR3 sequence (DNA): TGTGCCAGCAGCTTAGTTGCAGGGGATTATTCACCCCTCCACTTT. Amino acids: CASSLVAGDYSPLHF.

With respect to this clonotype: This may be a read error: a much more frequent sequence differs by one nucleotide. V gene TRBV12-3 or TRBV12-4 combines with J gene TRBJ1-3, with 8 positions matching TRBD1. The CDR3 length is 13 residues. The trim removed 6 bases at V and 9 bases at J, leaving 7 bases unmatched. The CDR3 sequence is CASSPGQGGTIYF. CDR3 bases: TGTGCCAGCAGCCCCGGACAGGGAGGCACCATATATTTT.

In its sample, this clonotype was seen many times. This sequence joins TRBV12-3 or TRBV12-4 and TRBJ2-3, with 10 nucleotides matching TRBD1. This CDR3 contains 15 residues. The trim removed 4 bases at V and 5 bases at J, leaving 6 bases unmatched. The CDR3 DNA reads as TGTGCCAGCAGTTCTCCGGGACAGGGGAAAGATACGCAGTATTTT. It codes for CASSSPGQGKDTQYF.